These 24 T cell receptor beta chains were all obtained from the same sample, sequenced in a study of shared clonotypes between healthy human individuals. Method: immunoSEQ multiplex PCR; TCRdb's copy keeps in-frame clones and lacks some. The sample shows 600,000 to 800,000 clones, 55% to 80% of them seen only once. What was sequenced was memory CD4+ T cells sorted from blood. Subset: CD45RA-negative fraction. The receptors stem from a woman in her 30s in good health.

The chain carries TRBV5-1 and TRBJ2-7, with D hard to call. The germline V gene has CDR1 SGHRS and CDR2 YFSETQ. The CDR3 loop spans 15 amino acids. V was trimmed by 0 bases and J by 1 base, leaving 11 bases between them. This chain's CDR3 is CASSLAADRSYEQYF. For the CDR3, the DNA is TGCGCCAGCAGCTTGGCTGCCGACCGATCCTACGAGCAGTACTTC.

The chain uses TRBV4-1 and TRBJ2-6; 8 bases are shared with TRBD1. This CDR3 has 17 amino acids. Per the germline V gene, CDR1 is MGHRA and CDR2 is YSYEKL. After removal of 1 base from V and 4 bases from J, the junction contained 6 bases not matched to a gene. Written as DNA, the CDR3 is TGCGCCAGCAGCCAAGGGCAGGGGGCGCCCGGGGCCAACGTCCTGACTTTC. Translating it yields CASSQGQGAPGANVLTF.

This clone was seen a handful of times. The CDR3 loop reads CASSLVGDREYEQYF. The CDR3 bases are TGCGCCAGCAGCTTGGTAGGGGACAGGGAGTACGAGCAGTACTTC. The V gene is TRBV5-1, the J gene TRBJ2-7, with 9 bases that match TRBD1. Trimming removed 0 bases from V and 4 bases from J; junction bases left unmatched: 5. The CDR3 extends over 15 amino acids. Germline V gives CDR1 SGHRS, CDR2 YFSETQ.

The chain couples TRBV7-2 to TRBJ1-3, with D perhaps TRBD1 (6 bases). The germline V gene has CDR1 SGHTA and CDR2 FQGNSA. V dropped 0 bases and J dropped 4 bases, with 13 bases sitting between them. The CDR3 has 16 residues. Written as DNA, the CDR3 is TGTGCCAGCAGCTTAGCGAAGACAGGAATCGGAAACACCATATATTTT. Protein sequence: CASSLAKTGIGNTIYF. Complete variable domain (other parts from reference TRBV7-2 and TRBJ1-3): GAGVSQSPSNKVTEKGKDVELRCDPISGHTALYWYRQSLGQGLEFLIYFQGNSAPDKSGLPSDRFSAERTGGSVSTLTIQRTQQEDSAVYLCASSLAKTGIGNTIYFGEGSWLTVV.

A single count supports this clone. This sample also contains other DNA sequences that code for the same CDR3. The chain is built from TRBV7-2 and TRBJ1-2, with 8 bases lining up with TRBD1. CDR3 length: 13 amino acids. With 4 bases clipped from V and 5 bases from J, the junction kept 3 bases outside the gene matches. Germline-derived CDR1 and CDR2 are SGHTA and FQGNSA. CDR3 DNA: TGTGCCAGCAGCTCCCGACAGGGGTATGGCTACACCTTC. Translating gives CASSSRQGYGYTF.

V usage is TRBV28 and J usage is TRBJ2-7; D uncertain. CDR1 is MDHEN and CDR2 is SYDVKM in the germline V gene. The CDR3 is 14 residues long. With 6 bases removed from V and 0 bases from J, the gap between germline ends came to 12 bases. This CDR3 is CASSSTGISYEQYF. CDR3 in DNA: TGTGCCAGCAGCTCTACTGGTATCTCCTACGAGCAGTACTTC.

The rearrangement links TRBV2 to TRBJ2-7; a possible D gene is TRBD2 (6 bases). The ends were cut back, 6 bases at V and 0 bases at J, with 15 bases in the middle. The CDR3 contains 15 residues. CDR1 and CDR2 (germline): SNHLY, FYNNEI. As DNA, the CDR3 is TGTGCCAGCAGCCGACTAGGGTCTAACTCCTACGAGCAGTACTTC. Translation gives CASSRLGSNSYEQYF.

The J gene is TRBJ1-1, the V gene TRBV2; a weak D match, TRBD1 (5 bases). V was trimmed by 3 bases and J by 4 bases, leaving 18 bases between them. Per the germline V gene, CDR1 is SNHLY and CDR2 is FYNNEI. The CDR3 has 16 amino acids. The CDR3 DNA follows: TGTGCCAGCAGTGACAGGGTGGGGAAATTGGGCACTGAAGCTTTCTTT. Amino acids: CASSDRVGKLGTEAFF. Using reference TRBV2 and TRBJ1-1 for the parts outside the CDR3, the full variable domain is EPEVTQTPSHQVTQMGQEVILRCVPISNHLYFYWYRQILGQKVEFLVSFYNNEISEKSEIFDDQFSVERPDGSNFTLKIRSTKLEDSAMYFCASSDRVGKLGTEAFFGQGTRLTVV.

This chain joins TRBV5-1 and TRBJ2-3; 10 nucleotides line up with TRBD2. Germline V gene sequence: CDR1 SGHRS, CDR2 YFSETQ. The length of the CDR3 is 19 residues. Trimming cost V 4 bases and J 2 bases; bases outside gene matches: 16. CDR3 region: CASSTPARIAGGLTDTQYF. The CDR3 DNA reads as TGCGCCAGCAGCACCCCTGCGAGAATAGCGGGAGGTCTCACAGATACGCAGTATTTT. Full variable domain (remainder filled in from reference TRBV5-1 and TRBJ2-3): KAGVTQTPRYLIKTRGQQVTLSCSPISGHRSVSWYQQTPGQGLQFLFEYFSETQRNKGNFPGRFSGRQFSNSRSEMNVSTLELGDSALYLCASSTPARIAGGLTDTQYFGPGTRLTVL.

V is TRBV5-1 and J is TRBJ2-3, with TRBD2 matching 9 bases. The CDR3 consists of 15 residues. In germline, CDR1 is SGHRS, CDR2 YFSETQ. The trim removed 3 bases at V and 1 base at J, leaving 3 bases unmatched. CDR3 nucleotides: TGCGCCAGCAGCTGGACTAGCGCCGGCACAGATACGCAGTATTTT. Protein sequence: CASSWTSAGTDTQYF.

The chain carries TRBV7-2 and TRBJ2-7, with 8 bases matching TRBD1. The germline CDR1 and CDR2 sequences are SGHTA and FQGNSA. V lost 4 bases to trimming and J lost 0 bases; unmatched junction nucleotides: 2. The CDR3 consists of 14 residues. The CDR3 sequence is CASSWTGSSYEQYF. Here the CDR3 DNA reads TGTGCCAGCAGCTGGACAGGGAGCTCCTACGAGCAGTACTTC.

Ten or more counts support this clone. CDR3: CASSSTSGTYQETQYF. As DNA, the CDR3 is TGCGCCAGCAGCTCCACTAGCGGAACCTACCAAGAGACCCAGTACTTC. The rearrangement joins TRBV5-1 to TRBJ2-5, with TRBD2 matching 8 bases. The CDR3 consists of 16 residues. The germline V gene encodes CDR1 SGHRS and CDR2 YFSETQ. V lost 3 bases and J lost 0; bases outside the gene matches: 7.

The chain combines TRBV28 with TRBJ1-5; D ambiguous. Looked up from germline, CDR1 is MDHEN and CDR2 is SYDVKM. Trimming took off 2 bases at V and 3 bases at J, with 11 bases between the two ends. This CDR3 comprises 15 residues. For the CDR3, the DNA is TGTGCCAGCAGTTTACCGGGAACTTCCAATCAGCCCCAGCATTTT. Translation gives CASSLPGTSNQPQHF.

This CDR3 reads CASSHKGPGQGTATNEKLFF. The CDR3 DNA reads TGTGCCAGCAGCCATAAGGGTCCGGGACAGGGGACAGCAACTAATGAAAAACTGTTTTTT. V and J are TRBV27 and TRBJ1-4; TRBD1 agrees at 10 bases. The ends lost 6 bases at V and 0 bases at J; junction bases unmatched: 16. From germline, CDR1 is MNHEY and CDR2 SMNVEV (reference sequence). This CDR3 comprises 20 residues.

The chain has TRBV28 and TRBJ2-2; no clear D gene. The CDR3 runs to 17 residues. The V end lost 6 bases, the J end lost 1 base, and 18 bases lay between the germline ends. CDR1 is MDHEN, CDR2 SYDVKM, per germline. CDR3 in DNA: TGTGCCAGCAGGTTAACCTCGAGAGTGATGAACACCGGGGAGCTGTTTTTT. It codes for CASRLTSRVMNTGELFF.

This clone was counted many times. The chain is built from TRBV19 and TRBJ1-5; weak D call: TRBD1 (6 bases). Germline V CDR1 and CDR2: LNHDA, SQIVND (reference sequence). The V and J ends lost 6 bases and 7 bases respectively, with 22 bases between them. CDR3 size: 16 residues. The CDR3 sequence: CASRTQQGSGGQPQHF. DNA for the CDR3: TGTGCCAGTAGAACCCAACAGGGCTCCGGTGGGCAGCCCCAGCATTTT.

This clone was recorded a few times. This chain links TRBV9 with TRBJ2-7; D is possibly TRBD2 (6 bases). The CDR3 extends over 14 amino acids. V lost 4 bases, J lost 3 bases, and 14 bases lay in between. CDR1 is SGDLS and CDR2 is YYNGEE in the germline V gene. The CDR3 reads CASSPQVGGYEQYF. CDR3 DNA: TGTGCCAGCAGCCCCCAGGTGGGGGGCTACGAGCAGTACTTC.

The chain combines TRBV5-4 with TRBJ2-1; TRBD1 aligns across 9 bases. Germline CDR1 reads SGHNT; CDR2 reads YYREEE (reference sequence). The V and J ends lost 4 bases and 2 bases, in that order; junction bases with no gene match: 10. The CDR3 covers 17 residues. CDR3: CASSQRLGTGTYNEQFF. In DNA form, the CDR3 reads TGTGCCAGCAGCCAAAGACTGGGGACAGGGACCTACAATGAGCAGTTCTTC.

DNA for the CDR3: TGTGCCAGCTCACCACAACAGGCCCGAGAGACCCAGTACTTC. It yields the protein CASSPQQARETQYF. This chain connects TRBV18 to TRBJ2-5; possible D gene TRBD1, 5 bases. This CDR3 comprises 14 residues. Trimming pared 1 base from V and 4 bases from J, leaving 10 bases between. Germline V lookup: CDR1 KGHSH, CDR2 LQKENI.

Of note for this clone: This sequence is one base from a far larger clone and is likely a read error. V and J are TRBV2 and TRBJ2-1; 13 bases map to TRBD2. V lost 6 bases, J lost 2 bases, and 1 base stayed unmatched. CDR3 size: 15 residues. CDR1 and CDR2 (germline): SNHLY, FYNNEI. The CDR3 nucleotides read TGTGCCAGCAGGGGGACTAGCGGGACCTACAATGAGCAGTTCTTC. It encodes CASRGTSGTYNEQFF.

In this sample, this clone turned up a few times. The V and J genes are TRBV15 and TRBJ2-3, with a weak D call TRBD2 (6 bases). Per germline, CDR1 LNHNV and CDR2 YYDKDF (reference sequence). The ends were cut back, 2 bases at V and 0 bases at J, with 15 bases in the middle. CDR3 length: 17 amino acids. The CDR3 bases are TGTGCCACCAGCAGAAACGGAGGGGTCCCTAGCACAGATACGCAGTATTTT. As protein: CATSRNGGVPSTDTQYF. The full variable domain, with the rest looked up from reference TRBV15 and TRBJ2-3, is DAMVIQNPRYQVTQFGKPVTLSCSQTLNHNVMYWYQQKSSQAPKLLFHYYDKDFNNEADTPDNFQSRRPNTSFCFLDIRSPGLGDTAMYLCATSRNGGVPSTDTQYFGPGTRLTVL.

This clone was observed many times. The rearrangement links TRBV2 to TRBJ2-1; 10 nucleotides match TRBD2. Trimming at V came to 6 bases and at J to 4 bases, leaving 6 bases not matched to a gene. Germline V lookup: CDR1 SNHLY, CDR2 FYNNEI. The length of the CDR3 is 15 residues. Here the CDR3 reads CASRPAGGGYNEQFF. The CDR3 DNA reads TGTGCCAGCAGGCCAGCGGGAGGGGGATACAATGAGCAGTTCTTC.

The chain links TRBV5-8 to TRBJ1-3, with unresolved D. The germline CDR1 and CDR2 sequences are SGHTS and YDEGEE. The V and J ends lost 1 base and 4 bases respectively, with 9 bases between them. The CDR3 consists of 14 residues. The CDR3 spells CASSLWARGNTIYF. The CDR3 nucleotides are TGTGCCAGCAGCTTGTGGGCGCGAGGAAACACCATATATTTT.

The chain employs TRBV4-1 and TRBJ1-2, with D possibly TRBD1 on 5 matching bases. From germline, CDR1 is MGHRA and CDR2 YSYEKL. The CDR3 covers 15 residues. V lost 0 bases to trimming and J lost 4 bases, with 12 bases between them. The CDR3 nucleotides read TGCGCCAGCAGCCAAGAGAGGCAGGGCGGCTATGGCTACACCTTC. Protein: CASSQERQGGYGYTF.